This TCR beta chain was sequenced in a study of blood T cell repertoires in COVID-19. The protocol was immunoSEQ multiplex PCR, while the TCRdb copy is restricted to in-frame clones and leaves out a portion. Here the sample spans fewer than 300,000 clones, 84% being singletons. Deletions cut 7 bases from V and 6 bases from J, with 11 bases between. This CDR3 is built from 11 residues. CDR1 and CDR2 (germline): DFQATT, SNEGSKA (reference sequence). This clone was counted only a few times. This clonotype was sampled from a human donor in a cohort sampled during active COVID-19. The chain uses TRBV20-1 and TRBJ2-3, with D hard to call. Sequencing used peripheral blood. The CDR3 here is CSERRADTQYF. The CDR3 coding sequence is TGCAGTGAGAGGCGAGCTGATACGCAGTATTTT.